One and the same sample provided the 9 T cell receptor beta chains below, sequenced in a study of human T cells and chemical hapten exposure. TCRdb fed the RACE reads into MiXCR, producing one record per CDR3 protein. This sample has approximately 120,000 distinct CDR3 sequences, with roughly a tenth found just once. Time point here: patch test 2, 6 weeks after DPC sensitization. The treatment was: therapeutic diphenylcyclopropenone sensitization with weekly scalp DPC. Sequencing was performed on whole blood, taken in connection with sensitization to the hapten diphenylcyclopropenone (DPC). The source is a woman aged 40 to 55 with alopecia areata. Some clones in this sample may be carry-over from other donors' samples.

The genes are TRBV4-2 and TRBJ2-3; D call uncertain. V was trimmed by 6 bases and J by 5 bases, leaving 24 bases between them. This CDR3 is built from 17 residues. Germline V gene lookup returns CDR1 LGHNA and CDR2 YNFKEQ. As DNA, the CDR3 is TGTGCCAGCAGGGGTCGGTCCGCGGCTAGTTTACGAGATACGCAGTATTTT. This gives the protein CASRGRSAASLRDTQYF.

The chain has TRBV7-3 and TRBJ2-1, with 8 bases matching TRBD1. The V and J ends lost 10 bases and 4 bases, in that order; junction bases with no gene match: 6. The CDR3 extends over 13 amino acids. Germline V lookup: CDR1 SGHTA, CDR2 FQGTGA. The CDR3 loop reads CATADRAYNEQFF. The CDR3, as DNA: TGTGCCACCGCGGACAGGGCTTACAATGAGCAGTTCTTC.

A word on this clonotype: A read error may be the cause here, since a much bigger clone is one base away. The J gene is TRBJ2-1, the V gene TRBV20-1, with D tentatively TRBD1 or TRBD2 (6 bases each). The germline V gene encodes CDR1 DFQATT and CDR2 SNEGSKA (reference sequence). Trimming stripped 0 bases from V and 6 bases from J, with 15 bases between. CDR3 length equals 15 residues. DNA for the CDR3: TGCAGTGCTAGAGATTACGGGGGCCACTGCAATGAGCAGTTCTTC. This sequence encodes CSARDYGGHCNEQFF.

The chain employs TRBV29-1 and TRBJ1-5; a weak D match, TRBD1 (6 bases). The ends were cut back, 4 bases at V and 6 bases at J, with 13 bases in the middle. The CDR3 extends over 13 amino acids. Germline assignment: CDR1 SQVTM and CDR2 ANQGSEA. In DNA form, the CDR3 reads TGCAGCGTTGGGGAAGGGGGTGCTCAGCCCCAGCATTTT. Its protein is CSVGEGGAQPQHF.

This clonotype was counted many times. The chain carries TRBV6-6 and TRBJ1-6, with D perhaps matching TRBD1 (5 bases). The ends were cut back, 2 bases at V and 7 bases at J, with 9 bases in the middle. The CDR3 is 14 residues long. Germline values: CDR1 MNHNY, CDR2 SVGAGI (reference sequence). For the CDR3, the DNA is TGTGCCAGCAGTTACGACAGTAGGAATTCACCCCTCCACTTT. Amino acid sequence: CASSYDSRNSPLHF.

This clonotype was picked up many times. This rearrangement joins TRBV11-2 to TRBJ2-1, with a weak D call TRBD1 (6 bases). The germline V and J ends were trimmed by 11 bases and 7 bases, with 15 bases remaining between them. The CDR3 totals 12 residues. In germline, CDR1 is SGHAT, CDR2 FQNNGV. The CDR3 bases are TGTGCCTCCGGGACATACGGGAATGAGCAGTTCTTC. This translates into CASGTYGNEQFF. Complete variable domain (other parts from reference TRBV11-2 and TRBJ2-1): EAGVAQSPRYKIIEKRQSVAFWCNPISGHATLYWYQQILGQGPKLLIQFQNNGVVDDSQLPKDRFSAERLKGVDSTLKIQPAKLEDSAVYLCASGTYGNEQFFGPGTRLTVL.

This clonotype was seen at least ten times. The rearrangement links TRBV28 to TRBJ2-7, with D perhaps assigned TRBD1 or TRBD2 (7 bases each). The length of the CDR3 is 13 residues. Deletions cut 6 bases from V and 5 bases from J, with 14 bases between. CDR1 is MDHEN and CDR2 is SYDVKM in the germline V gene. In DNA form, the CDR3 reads TGTGCCAGCAGGACAGGGCGGGAGAACGAGCAGTACTTC. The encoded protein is CASRTGRENEQYF.

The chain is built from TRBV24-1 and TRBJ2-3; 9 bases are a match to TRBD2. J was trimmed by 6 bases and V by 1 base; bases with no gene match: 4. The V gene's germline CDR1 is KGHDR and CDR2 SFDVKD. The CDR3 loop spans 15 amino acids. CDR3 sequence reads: CATSDFLAGSDTQYF. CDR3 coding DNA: TGTGCCACCAGTGATTTCCTAGCGGGGAGTGATACGCAGTATTTT.

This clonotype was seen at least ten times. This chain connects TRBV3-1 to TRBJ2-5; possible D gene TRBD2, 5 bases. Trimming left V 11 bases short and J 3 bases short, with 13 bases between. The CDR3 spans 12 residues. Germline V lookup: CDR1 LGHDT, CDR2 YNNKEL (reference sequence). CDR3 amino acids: CAVSGPKETQYF. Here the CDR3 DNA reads TGTGCCGTCAGCGGTCCCAAAGAGACCCAGTACTTC.